The present T cell receptor beta chain was sequenced within a study of blood T cell repertoires in COVID-19. Background on the study: Samples came from the United States, Italy and Spain, spanning acute and convalescent COVID-19. The analysed material was cDNA or gDNA that came from T cells, B-cell-depleted T cells, or PBMCs.

Original data processing: Estimates of nucleated cell counts were drawn from the amplification of reference gene primers. The protocol was immunoSEQ multiplex PCR, while the TCRdb copy is restricted to in-frame clones and leaves out a portion. That table furnishes V, J and clone size, whereas the DNA furnished D and trimming. The data show more than 60,000 clones, roughly 89% seen once. The specimen sequenced was peripheral blood. This TCR derives from a woman over 75 with active or convalescent COVID-19.

The CDR3: CASRDRQNHSPLHF. CDR3 nucleotides: TGCGCCAGCAGGGACAGGCAGAATCATTCACCCCTCCACTTT. The V gene is TRBV10-2, the J gene TRBJ1-6; 7 bases line up with TRBD1. This CDR3 is 14 amino acids long. J was trimmed by 8 bases and V by 6 bases; bases with no gene match: 7. Germline V CDR1 and CDR2: WSHSY, SAAADI.